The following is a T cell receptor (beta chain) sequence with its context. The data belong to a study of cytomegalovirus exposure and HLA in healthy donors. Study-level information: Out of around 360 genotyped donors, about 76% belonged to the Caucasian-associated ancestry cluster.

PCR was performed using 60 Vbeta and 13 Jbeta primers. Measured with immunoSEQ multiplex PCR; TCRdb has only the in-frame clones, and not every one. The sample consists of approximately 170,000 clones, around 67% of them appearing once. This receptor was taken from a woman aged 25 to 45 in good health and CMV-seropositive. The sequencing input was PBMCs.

The CDR3, as DNA: TGTGCCAGCAGCTCGACCCTACAGGGAAACTATGGCTACACCTTC. This codes for CASSSTLQGNYGYTF. The chain carries TRBV7-9 and TRBJ1-2; D is perhaps TRBD1 (6 bases). Germline loops: CDR1 SEHNR, CDR2 FQNEAQ (reference sequence). The CDR3 has 15 residues. Trimming removed 4 bases from V and 2 bases from J, with 14 bases in between.